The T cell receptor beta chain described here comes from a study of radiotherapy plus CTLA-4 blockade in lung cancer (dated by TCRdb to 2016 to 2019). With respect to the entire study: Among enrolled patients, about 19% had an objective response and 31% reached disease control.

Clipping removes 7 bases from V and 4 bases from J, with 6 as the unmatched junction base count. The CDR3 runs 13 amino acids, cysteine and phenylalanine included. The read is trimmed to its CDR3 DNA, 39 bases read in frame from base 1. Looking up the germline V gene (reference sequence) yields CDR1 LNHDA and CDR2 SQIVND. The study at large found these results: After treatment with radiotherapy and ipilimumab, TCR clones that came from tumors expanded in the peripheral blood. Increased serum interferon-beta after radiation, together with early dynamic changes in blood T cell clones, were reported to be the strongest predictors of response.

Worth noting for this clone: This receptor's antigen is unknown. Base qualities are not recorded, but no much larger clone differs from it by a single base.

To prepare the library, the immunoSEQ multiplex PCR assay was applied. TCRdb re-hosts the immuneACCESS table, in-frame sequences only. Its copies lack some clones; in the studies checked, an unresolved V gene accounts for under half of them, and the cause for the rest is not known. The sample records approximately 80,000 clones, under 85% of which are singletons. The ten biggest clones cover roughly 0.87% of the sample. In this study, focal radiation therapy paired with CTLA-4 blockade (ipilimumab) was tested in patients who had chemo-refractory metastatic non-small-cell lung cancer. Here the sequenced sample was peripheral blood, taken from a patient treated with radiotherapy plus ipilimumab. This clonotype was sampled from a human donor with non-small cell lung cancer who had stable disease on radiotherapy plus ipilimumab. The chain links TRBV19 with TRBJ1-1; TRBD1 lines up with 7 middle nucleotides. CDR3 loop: CASMTGPFTEAFF. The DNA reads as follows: TGTGCCAGTATGACAGGGCCCTTCACTGAAGCTTTCTTT. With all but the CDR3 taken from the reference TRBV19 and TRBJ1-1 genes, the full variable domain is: DGGITQSPKYLFRKEGQNVTLSCEQNLNHDAMYWYRQDPGQGLRLIYYSQIVNDFQKGDIAEGYSVSREKKESFPLTVTSAQKNPTAFYLCASMTGPFTEAFFGQGTRLTVV.